The 21 T cell receptor beta chains in this list originate from one sample, sequenced in a study of T cells in Graves' hyperthyroidism and ophthalmopathy. Amplified TCR beta CDR3 regions came from RNA transcripts. A set of HTBI primers served as the primers for a first-round RT-PCR of the TCR CDR3. Via MiXCR, TCRdb re-called the multiplex PCR reads, giving one row per CDR3 protein. This repertoire shows 250,000 to 300,000 distinct CDR3 sequences, about 14% found once; its top ten account for almost 8%. Sequenced: blood. The receptors were gathered from a woman in her 30s with Graves' hyperthyroidism that later progressed to Graves' ophthalmopathy.

The sample holds many counts of this clonotype. The chain recombines TRBV27 with TRBJ2-2, with no clear D. The V gene lost 6 bases and the J gene lost 4 bases, with 6 bases spanning the gap. This CDR3 spans 12 amino acids. Germline V CDR1 and CDR2: MNHEY, SMNVEV (reference sequence). CDR3 region: CASSSFTGELFF. The CDR3 region has the DNA TGTGCCAGCAGCAGTTTCACCGGGGAGCTGTTTTTT.

A single count supports this clonotype. A read error is possible here, since a much larger clone lies one base away. The V call is TRBV24-1, the J call TRBJ1-1; no clear D. The CDR3 extends over 11 amino acids. Germline values: CDR1 KGHDR, CDR2 SFDVKD. CDR3 sequence reads: CTTSDLGEAFF. CDR3 nucleotide sequence: TGTACCACCAGTGATTTGGGTGAAGCTTTCTTT.

This clonotype was seen ten or more times. The J gene is TRBJ1-1, the V gene TRBV29-1; no reliable D call. Deletions cut 6 bases from V and 0 bases from J, with 11 bases between. CDR1 and CDR2 (germline): SQVTM, ANQGSEA. The CDR3 spans 13 residues. Here the CDR3 reads CSVLPGLNTEAFF. The DNA of the CDR3 is TGCAGCGTCCTACCGGGCCTGAACACTGAAGCTTTCTTT.

This CDR3 is CASSQEAGYTEAFF. The CDR3 region has the DNA TGTGCCAGCAGCCAAGAGGCTGGGTACACTGAAGCTTTCTTT. The chain uses TRBV14 and TRBJ1-1; D not certain. This CDR3 is built from 14 residues. Trimming stripped 0 bases from V and 3 bases from J, with 8 bases between. The germline V gene encodes CDR1 SGHDN and CDR2 FVKESK.

This sequence joins TRBV18 and TRBJ1-2, with TRBD1 matching over 8 bases. V lost 7 bases and J lost 3; bases outside the gene matches: 4. Germline CDR1 KGHSH, CDR2 LQKENI. This CDR3 has 13 residues. The chain's CDR3 is CASLAGQDYGYTF. The DNA of the CDR3 is TGTGCCAGCTTGGCGGGACAGGACTATGGCTACACCTTC.

This clonotype was counted many times. The genes are TRBV28 and TRBJ1-2, with TRBD1 matching 7 bases. Trimming cost V 6 bases and J 2 bases; bases outside gene matches: 9. The germline V gene encodes CDR1 MDHEN and CDR2 SYDVKM. This CDR3 is built from 15 residues. The CDR3 nucleotides are TGTGCCAGCAGCATATTTCGACAGGGAAACTATGGCTACACCTTC. This gives the protein CASSIFRQGNYGYTF.

This clonotype was seen ten or more times. The genes are TRBV30 and TRBJ2-1; D remains ambiguous. The CDR3 is 12 amino acids. Germline lookup yields CDR1 GTSNPN and CDR2 SVGIG (reference sequence). The V and J ends lost 2 bases and 12 bases respectively, with 14 bases between them. As DNA, the CDR3 is TGTGCCTGGAGTAAACCCAAACCGGGGCAGTTCTTC. Translating it yields CAWSKPKPGQFF.

This clonotype has at least ten counts. J is TRBJ2-6 and V is TRBV5-1; D possibly corresponds to TRBD2 (5 bases). Germline CDR1 is SGHRS and CDR2 is YFSETQ. Trimming took off 0 bases at V and 2 bases at J, with 6 bases between the two ends. This CDR3 contains 15 residues. The CDR3 DNA follows: TGCGCCAGCAGCTTGGAGGAGGCTGGGGCCAACGTCCTGACTTTC. This codes for CASSLEEAGANVLTF. The entire variable domain, with the rest obtained from reference TRBV5-1 and TRBJ2-6, is as follows: KAGVTQTPRYLIKTRGQQVTLSCSPISGHRSVSWYQQTPGQGLQFLFEYFSETQRNKGNFPGRFSGRQFSNSRSEMNVSTLELGDSALYLCASSLEEAGANVLTFGAGSRLTVL.

This clonotype was counted at least ten times. The chain links TRBV28 to TRBJ1-1, with D possibly being TRBD1 (6 bases). The CDR3 spans 15 residues. Trimming cost V 3 bases and J 4 bases, with 15 bases left between them. CDR1 is MDHEN, CDR2 SYDVKM, per germline. This CDR3 reads CASSFPQGSFTEAFF. The CDR3 coding sequence is TGTGCCAGCAGTTTTCCCCAGGGGAGCTTCACTGAAGCTTTCTTT.

The chain carries TRBV19 and TRBJ2-5; the D gene is possibly TRBD1 (5 bases). This CDR3 is 12 amino acids long. Between the trimmed V and J ends, which lost 5 bases and 5 bases, there was a span of 9 bases. The germline CDR1 and CDR2 sequences are LNHDA and SQIVND (reference sequence). DNA of the CDR3: TGTGCCAGTAGTCATGACAGCGAGACCCAGTACTTC. It specifies CASSHDSETQYF.

The chain has TRBV7-8 and TRBJ2-1; 7 bases fit TRBD2. Germline CDR1 is SGHVS and CDR2 is FQNEAQ. The V gene end was trimmed by 7 bases and the J gene end by 4 bases; junction bases not matched to a gene: 16. The CDR3 length is 17 residues. In nucleotides, the CDR3 is TGTGCCAGCAACATAAGGGCTAGCGGCTTACTTTACAATGAGCAGTTCTTC. Its protein product is CASNIRASGLLYNEQFF. Variable domain in full (rest from reference TRBV7-8 and TRBJ2-1): GAGVSQSPRYKVAKRGQDVALRCDPISGHVSLFWYQQALGQGPEFLTYFQNEAQLDKSGLPSDRFFAERPEGSVSTLKIQRTQQEDSAVYLCASNIRASGLLYNEQFFGPGTRLTVL.

The chain employs TRBV19 and TRBJ1-1, with a weak D call TRBD1 (6 bases). V was cut by 5 bases and J by 11 bases, with 24 bases left in between. CDR3 length: 15 amino acids. Germline loops: CDR1 LNHDA, CDR2 SQIVND (reference sequence). CDR3 nucleotides: TGTGCCAGTAGTCCCTGGGACACCGGGGACGCGTCTGCTTTCTTT. Protein product: CASSPWDTGDASAFF.

Many counts were recorded for this clonotype. The chain carries TRBV2 and TRBJ1-5; 9 bases align to TRBD1. Germline V gene data show CDR1 as SNHLY and CDR2 as FYNNEI. The CDR3 spans 13 residues. J was trimmed by 6 bases and V by 7 bases; bases with no gene match: 4. CDR3 coding DNA: TGTGCCAGCAAGACAGGGGGAACTCAGCCCCAGCATTTT. This sequence encodes CASKTGGTQPQHF.

This chain joins TRBV19 and TRBJ2-1; D ambiguous. CDR1 is LNHDA, CDR2 SQIVND, per germline (reference sequence). The CDR3 covers 12 residues. Trimming stripped 3 bases from V and 8 bases from J, with 8 bases between. As DNA, the CDR3 is TGTGCCAGTAGTATTTCCTGGGATGAGCAGTTCTTC. Translation: CASSISWDEQFF.

This clonotype was recorded many times. The V and J genes are TRBV20-1 and TRBJ2-7, with 10 bases lining up with TRBD2. CDR1 and CDR2 from the germline V gene are DFQATT and SNEGSKA (reference sequence). Trimming at V came to 6 bases and at J to 6 bases, leaving 14 bases not matched to a gene. CDR3 length: 15 amino acids. CDR3 loop: CSARDRAGGHGEQYF. In nucleotides, the CDR3 is TGCAGTGCCCGAGACAGAGCGGGAGGGCATGGCGAGCAGTACTTC.

There are many counts of this clonotype. This chain joins TRBV14 and TRBJ2-1, with D perhaps matching TRBD2 (6 bases). The germline V gene encodes CDR1 SGHDN and CDR2 FVKESK. Between the trimmed V and J ends, which lost 1 base and 4 bases, there was a span of 14 bases. This CDR3 is 16 amino acids long. CDR3 sequence reads: CASSQGYSGVYNEQFF. The CDR3 DNA reads as TGTGCCAGCAGCCAAGGTTATAGCGGAGTTTACAATGAGCAGTTCTTC.

This clonotype was detected ten times or more. This chain uses TRBV5-5 with TRBJ2-1; TRBD1 is a possible D gene (5 bases). The CDR3 loop spans 12 amino acids. Germline V CDR1 and CDR2: SGHKS, YYEKEE (reference sequence). V was shortened by 3 bases and J by 6 bases, with 7 bases between the two germline ends. The CDR3 region is CASSSRVNEQFF. CDR3 coding DNA: TGTGCCAGCAGCTCCAGGGTCAATGAGCAGTTCTTC.

This clonotype was counted many times. The rearrangement links TRBV2 to TRBJ2-3; the match to TRBD1 covers 8 bases. Germline V CDR1 and CDR2: SNHLY, FYNNEI. V lost 6 bases and J lost 4; bases outside the gene matches: 9. This CDR3 contains 15 residues. In DNA, the CDR3 is TGTGCCAGCAGGGACAGGGTCGGGGGAGCAGATACGCAGTATTTT. Amino acid sequence: CASRDRVGGADTQYF.

V and J are TRBV3-1 and TRBJ2-7; 10 bases fit TRBD1. The germline V gene has CDR1 LGHDT and CDR2 YNNKEL (reference sequence). This CDR3 is 20 amino acids long. V shed 0 bases and J 4 bases; nucleotides not matched to a gene: 18. The DNA of the CDR3 is TGTGCCAGCAGCCAAGAGCGGACAGGGGGAGGATTTCGGATCGTATACGAGCAGTACTTC. Its protein is CASSQERTGGGFRIVYEQYF.

This clonotype was detected ten times or more. The V gene is TRBV7-3, the J gene TRBJ2-1; D perhaps matches TRBD2 (6 bases). The CDR3 contains 13 residues. V lost 5 bases to trimming and J lost 10 bases, with 15 bases between them. Germline CDR1 and CDR2: SGHTA and FQGTGA. CDR3 in amino acids: CASSRDFEGEQFF. Written as DNA, the CDR3 is TGTGCCAGCAGCCGGGACTTCGAAGGGGAGCAGTTCTTC.

In its sample, this clonotype was seen many times. The chain couples TRBV4-2 to TRBJ2-7; possible D gene TRBD2, 6 bases. CDR1 LGHNA and CDR2 YNFKEQ come from the germline V gene. The CDR3 spans 16 residues. Trimming pared 0 bases from V and 0 bases from J, leaving 12 bases between. Written as DNA, the CDR3 is TGTGCCAGCAGCCAAGAATCCGGGAGTGGCTCCTACGAGCAGTACTTC. It specifies CASSQESGSGSYEQYF.